The source of this T cell receptor (beta chain) is a study of T-cell memory formation after mild COVID-19 (dated by TCRdb to the early 2020s). In the study overall: TCR sequence clusters from the two donors were found to be largely donor specific. In a couple of donors, T-cell clones that expanded and contracted after mild COVID-19 were tracked by sequencing TCRalpha and TCRbeta repertoires over time. Two young, previously healthy adult volunteers, one female and one male, were included in the cohort. The paper as a whole reports these results and caveats: From day 15 to 85, contracting clones showed balanced CD4/CD8 phenotypes, whereas a second wave of clones that expanded from day 15 to 37 leaned towards CD4+. The study included only a couple of mild cases, and larger cohorts that include severe cases with pre-infection samples were judged to be necessary. Some responding clones were detected in pre-infection memory, which suggested that pre-existing cross-reactive memory T cells had joined the SARS-CoV-2 response. Contracting CD4+ clones were found mainly in CM and EM memory subsets, while CD8+ clones were enriched in EMRA. SARS-CoV-2 specificity of the second-wave clones peaking on day 37 was not confirmed.

For sequencing, an Illumina NovaSeq 6000 was employed. TCRalpha and TCRbeta cDNA libraries were constructed by 5'RACE with constant-segment primers, with sample barcodes and unique molecular identifiers being introduced. Trizol reagent was used to extract RNA from every sample. Libraries were amplified in two PCR steps, with a second sample barcode and Illumina TruSeq adapters added in the second step. Sequencing of the libraries was done on an Illumina NovaSeq, producing 2 x 150 bp paired-end reads. On the study's bioinformatics: Demultiplexing of reads and collapsing into UMI-guided consensus sequences were performed with migec v1.2.7. With mixcr v2.1.11, UMI consensuses were aligned to TRA and TRB V and J templates and assembled into clonotypes. Expanded or contracted clonotypes were those called significant by both edgeR and NoisET, with noise models trained on biological replicates. For edgeR calls, the thresholds were a false discovery rate-adjusted p below 0.01 and a log2 fold-change of 1. PCA with hierarchical clustering of max-normalized trajectories of the 1000 most abundant clonotypes was used as exploratory dynamics analysis. Separately sequenced CD4+ and CD8+ repertoires were used to assign the CD4 or CD8 phenotype of responding clones. TCRdb itself trimmed the public reads at Q25 with fastp, ran MiXCR and retained productive beta chains. When rows share a CDR3 protein, they turn into one entry using the most common DNA and genes. The authors' filters were not applied to this entry. The sample records approximately 300,000 distinct CDR3 sequences, about 16% of which are singletons. The ten largest clones add up to around 23% of the sample.

From cysteine to phenylalanine, the CDR3 is 17 amino acids long. The only DNA kept is the CDR3, 51 bases in frame from the first base. Based on the germline V gene, the CDR1 and CDR2 sequences are LGHNA and YSLEER. V sheds 4 bases and J sheds 0 bases, leaving 17 bases between their ends. This clonotype was seen many times. Its cognate antigen has yet to be identified. One base away there is no much larger clone; base qualities are not given. Ficoll-Paque density gradient centrifugation was used to isolate PBMCs. The source is a man aged 18 to 30 who had mild COVID-19 (a few samples of this study predate the infection). The sample titles of this study are shuffled in the database, so cell type and time point are left out; the donor was told from shared clones. The sample consisted of PBMCs or a T cell subset sorted from them (not recorded which). The chain was built from TRBV4-3 and TRBJ2-3; 6 matching bases give a weak D call of TRBD2. This receptor has the CDR3 CASSRSLAGTSTDTQYF. Here is the DNA: TGCGCCAGCAGCCGCTCCCTGGCGGGGACTAGCACAGATACGCAGTATTTT.